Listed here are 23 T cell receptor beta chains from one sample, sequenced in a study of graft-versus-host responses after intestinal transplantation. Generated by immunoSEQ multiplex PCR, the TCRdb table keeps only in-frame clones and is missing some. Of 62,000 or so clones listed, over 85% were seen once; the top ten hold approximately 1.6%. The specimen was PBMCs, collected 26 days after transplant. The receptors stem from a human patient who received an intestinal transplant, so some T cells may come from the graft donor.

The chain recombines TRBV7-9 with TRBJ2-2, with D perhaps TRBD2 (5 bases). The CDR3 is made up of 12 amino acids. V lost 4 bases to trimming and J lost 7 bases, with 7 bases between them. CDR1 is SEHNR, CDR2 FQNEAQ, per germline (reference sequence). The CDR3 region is CASSSGYGELFF. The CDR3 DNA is TGTGCCAGCAGCTCGGGGTACGGGGAGCTGTTTTTT.

CDR3 DNA sequence: TGTGCCAGCAGGGCCGTCGGAGGGAACACCGGGGAGCTGTTTTTT. Encoded protein: CASRAVGGNTGELFF. V gene TRBV2 combines with J gene TRBJ2-2, with a possible D match to TRBD2 (5 bases). The CDR3 totals 15 residues. CDR1 and CDR2 (germline): SNHLY, FYNNEI. Deletions cut 6 bases from V and 1 base from J, with 12 bases between.

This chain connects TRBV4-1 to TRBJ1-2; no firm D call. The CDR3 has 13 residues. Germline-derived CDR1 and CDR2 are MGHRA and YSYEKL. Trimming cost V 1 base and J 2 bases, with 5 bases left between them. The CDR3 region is CASSQGQNYGYTF. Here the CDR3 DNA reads TGCGCCAGCAGCCAAGGACAAAACTATGGCTACACCTTC.

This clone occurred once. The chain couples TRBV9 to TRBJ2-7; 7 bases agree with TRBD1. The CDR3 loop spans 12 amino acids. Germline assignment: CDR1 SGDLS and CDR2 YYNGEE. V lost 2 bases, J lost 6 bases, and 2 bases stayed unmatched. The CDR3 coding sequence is TGTGCCAGCAGCGTCGGGGACAGCGAGCAGTACTTC. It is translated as CASSVGDSEQYF.

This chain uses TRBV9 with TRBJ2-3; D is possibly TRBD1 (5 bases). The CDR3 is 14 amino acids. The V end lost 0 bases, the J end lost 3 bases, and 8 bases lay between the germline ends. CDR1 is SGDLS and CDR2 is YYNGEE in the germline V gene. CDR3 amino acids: CASSVDQGTDTQYF. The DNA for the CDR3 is TGTGCCAGCAGCGTAGACCAGGGAACAGATACGCAGTATTTT.

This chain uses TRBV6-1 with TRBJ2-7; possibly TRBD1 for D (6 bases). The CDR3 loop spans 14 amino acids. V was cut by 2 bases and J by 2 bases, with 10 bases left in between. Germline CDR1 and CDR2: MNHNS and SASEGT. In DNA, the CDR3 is TGTGCCAGCAGTGAAAAGGGGGTCCCCTACGAGCAGTACTTC. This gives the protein CASSEKGVPYEQYF.

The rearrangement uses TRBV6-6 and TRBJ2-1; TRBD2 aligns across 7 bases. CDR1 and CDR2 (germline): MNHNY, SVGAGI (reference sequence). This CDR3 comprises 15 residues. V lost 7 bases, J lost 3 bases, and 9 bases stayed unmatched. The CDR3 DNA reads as TGTGCCAGCACCCTCGGGACTACCAACTACAATGAGCAGTTCTTC. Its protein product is CASTLGTTNYNEQFF.

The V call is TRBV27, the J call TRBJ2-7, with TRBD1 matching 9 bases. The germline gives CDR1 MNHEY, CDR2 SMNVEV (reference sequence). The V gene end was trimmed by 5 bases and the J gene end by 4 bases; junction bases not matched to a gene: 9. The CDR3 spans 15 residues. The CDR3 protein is CASSTRDRANYEQYF. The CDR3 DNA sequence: TGTGCCAGCAGTACCCGGGACAGGGCCAATTACGAGCAGTACTTC.

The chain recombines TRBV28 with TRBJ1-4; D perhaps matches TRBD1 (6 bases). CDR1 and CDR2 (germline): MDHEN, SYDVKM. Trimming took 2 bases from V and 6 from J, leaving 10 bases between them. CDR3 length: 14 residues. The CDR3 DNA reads TGTGCCAGCAGTTTAGAGGCAGGGGATGAAAAACTGTTTTTT. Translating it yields CASSLEAGDEKLFF.

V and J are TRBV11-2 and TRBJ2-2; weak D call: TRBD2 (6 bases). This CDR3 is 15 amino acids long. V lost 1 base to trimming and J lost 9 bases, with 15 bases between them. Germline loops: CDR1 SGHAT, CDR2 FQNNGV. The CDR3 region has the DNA TGTGCCAGCAGCTTAGCGGGGGAACACCAGAGGGAGCTGTTTTTT. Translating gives CASSLAGEHQRELFF.

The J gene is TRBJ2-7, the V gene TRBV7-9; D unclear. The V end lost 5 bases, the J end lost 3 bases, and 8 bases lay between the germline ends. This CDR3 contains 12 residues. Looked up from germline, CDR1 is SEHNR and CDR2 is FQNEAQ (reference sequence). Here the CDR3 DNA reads TGTGCCAGCAGCCCGAGAAACTACGAGCAGTACTTC. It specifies CASSPRNYEQYF.

Written as DNA, the CDR3 is TGTGCCATCAGTGACCCGGACAGGCCATCCTACGAGCAGTACGTC. Its translation: CAISDPDRPSYEQYV. The chain carries TRBV10-3 and TRBJ2-7, with 7 bases lining up with TRBD1. Germline CDR1 reads ENHRY; CDR2 reads SYGVKD. The CDR3 runs to 15 residues. Trimming cost V 3 bases and J 1 base; bases outside gene matches: 6.

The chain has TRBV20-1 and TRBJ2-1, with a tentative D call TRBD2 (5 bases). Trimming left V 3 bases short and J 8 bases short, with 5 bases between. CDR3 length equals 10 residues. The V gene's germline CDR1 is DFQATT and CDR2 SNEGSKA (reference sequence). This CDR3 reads CSASGDEQFF. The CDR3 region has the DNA TGCAGTGCTAGCGGGGATGAGCAGTTCTTC.

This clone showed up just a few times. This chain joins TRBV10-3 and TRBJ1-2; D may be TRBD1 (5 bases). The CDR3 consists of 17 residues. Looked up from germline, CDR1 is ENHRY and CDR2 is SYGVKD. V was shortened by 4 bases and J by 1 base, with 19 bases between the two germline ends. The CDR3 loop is CAISARGAELINYGYTF. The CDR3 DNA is TGTGCCATCAGTGCGCGGGGCGCGGAGCTCATTAACTATGGCTACACCTTC.

The CDR3 bases are TGTGCCTGGCTCCCTCATGCGAGGAGGGTGACGTATAAGGGCACTGAAGCTTTCTTT. This gives the protein CAWLPHARRVTYKGTEAFF. V and J are TRBV30 and TRBJ1-1, with D unresolved. The V gene's germline CDR1 is GTSNPN and CDR2 SVGIG (reference sequence). The CDR3 spans 19 residues. The V end lost 5 bases, the J end lost 4 bases, and 32 bases lay between the germline ends.

CDR3 protein: CASSSGQIDNQPQHF. CDR3 DNA: TGTGCCAGCAGTTCGGGACAGATCGACAATCAGCCCCAGCATTTT. The chain is built from TRBV28 and TRBJ1-5, with TRBD1 matching over 7 bases. V was clipped by 4 bases and J by 3 bases; unmatched bases: 6. Germline CDR1 MDHEN, CDR2 SYDVKM. This CDR3 is 15 amino acids long.

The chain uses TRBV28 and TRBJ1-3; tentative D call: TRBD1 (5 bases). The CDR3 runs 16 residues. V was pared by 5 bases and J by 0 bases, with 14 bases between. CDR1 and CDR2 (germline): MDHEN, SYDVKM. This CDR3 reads CASSRTITGSGNTIYF. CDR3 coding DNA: TGTGCCAGCAGTCGGACGATTACAGGCTCTGGAAACACCATATATTTT. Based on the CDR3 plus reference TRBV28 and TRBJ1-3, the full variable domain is DVKVTQSSRYLVKRTGEKVFLECVQDMDHENMFWYRQDPGLGLRLIYFSYDVKMKEKGDIPEGYSVSREKKERFSLILESASTNQTSMYLCASSRTITGSGNTIYFGEGSWLTVV.

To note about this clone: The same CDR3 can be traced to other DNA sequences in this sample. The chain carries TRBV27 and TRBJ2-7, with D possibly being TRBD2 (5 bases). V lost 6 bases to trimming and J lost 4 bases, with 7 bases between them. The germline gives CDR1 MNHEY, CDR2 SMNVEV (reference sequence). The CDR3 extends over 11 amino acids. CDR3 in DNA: TGTGCCAGCAGGTCGGGGTACGAGCAGTACGTC. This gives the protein CASRSGYEQYV.

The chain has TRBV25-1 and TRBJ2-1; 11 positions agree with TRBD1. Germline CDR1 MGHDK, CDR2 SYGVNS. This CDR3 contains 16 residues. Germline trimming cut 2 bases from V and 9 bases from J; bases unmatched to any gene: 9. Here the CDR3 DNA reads TGTGCCAGCAGTGAACGTCGGGGACAGGGGGGAACTGAGCAGTTCTTC. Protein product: CASSERRGQGGTEQFF.

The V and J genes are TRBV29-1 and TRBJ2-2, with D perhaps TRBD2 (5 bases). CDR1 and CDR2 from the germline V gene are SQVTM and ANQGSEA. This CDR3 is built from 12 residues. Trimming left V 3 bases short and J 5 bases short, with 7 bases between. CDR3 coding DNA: TGCAGCGTTGATCCGGGAACCGGGGAGCTGTTTTTT. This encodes CSVDPGTGELFF.

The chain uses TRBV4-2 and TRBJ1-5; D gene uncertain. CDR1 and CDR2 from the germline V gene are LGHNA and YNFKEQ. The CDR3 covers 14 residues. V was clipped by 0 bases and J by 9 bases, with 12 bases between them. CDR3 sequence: CASSQEEAVGPQHF. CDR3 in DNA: TGTGCCAGCAGCCAAGAAGAGGCGGTTGGGCCCCAGCATTTT.

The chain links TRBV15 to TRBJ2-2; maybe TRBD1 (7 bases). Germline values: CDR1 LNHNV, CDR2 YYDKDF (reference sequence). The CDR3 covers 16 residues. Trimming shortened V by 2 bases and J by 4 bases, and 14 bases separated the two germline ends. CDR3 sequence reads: CATSRRPGGTTGELFF. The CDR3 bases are TGTGCCACCAGCAGACGCCCAGGGGGGACCACCGGGGAGCTGTTTTTT.

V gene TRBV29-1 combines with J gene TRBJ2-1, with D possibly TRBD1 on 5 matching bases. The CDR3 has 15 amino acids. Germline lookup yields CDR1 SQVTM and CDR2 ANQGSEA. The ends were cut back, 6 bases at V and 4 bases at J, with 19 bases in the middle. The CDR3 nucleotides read TGCAGCGTAGGCTCAAACGGACACTTTTACAATGAGCAGTTCTTC. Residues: CSVGSNGHFYNEQFF.